The rows below give T cell receptor beta chains drawn from one sample of a study of control samples from healthy donors and cancer patients. The data were produced by immunoSEQ multiplex PCR, yet TCRdb's version contains in-frame clones alone and is incomplete. The sample contains about 150,000 clones, 93% of which appear only once. The sample was blood. Every receptor here comes from a man aged 50 or older in good health. Both conserved end residues are part of each CDR3. A D gene is named only where the DNA matches it firmly. The size of a clone is reported for some rows only, either as once, few or many, or as a class for expanded clones.

D gene,V gene,clone size,J gene,CDR3 protein,CDR3 DNA
TRBD2,TRBV4-1,.,TRBJ2-1,CASSQVVTSGIYNEQFF,TGCGCCAGCAGCCAAGTCGTTACTAGCGGCATATACAATGAGCAGTTCTTC
TRBD2,TRBV7-8,.,TRBJ2-1,CASSLISGRSNEQFF,TGTGCCAGCAGCTTAATCAGCGGGAGGAGTAATGAGCAGTTCTTC
.,TRBV24-1,.,TRBJ2-4,CATRGGAENIQYF,TGTGCCACCAGGGGGGGCGCAGAGAACATTCAGTACTTC
.,TRBV11-3,.,TRBJ1-1,CASSLGPNTEAFF,TGTGCCAGCAGCTTAGGCCCAAACACTGAAGCTTTCTTT
.,TRBV6-1,.,TRBJ2-5,CASSEQGPRTQYF,TGTGCCAGCAGTGAACAGGGGCCCCGGACCCAGTACTTC
TRBD2,TRBV12-3/TRBV12-4,.,TRBJ2-3,CASSGTSKHTQYF,TGTGCCAGCAGTGGGACTAGCAAACATACGCAGTATTTT
.,TRBV9,.,TRBJ2-5,CASSEPDRRETQYF,TGTGCCAGCAGCGAACCGGACAGACGGGAGACCCAGTACTTC
.,TRBV9,.,TRBJ2-7,CASSVDGTPKSEQYF,TGTGCCAGCAGCGTGGACGGGACCCCTAAATCCGAGCAGTACTTC
.,TRBV5-1,.,TRBJ1-5,CASSLAGTGNQPQHF,TGCGCCAGCAGCTTGGCAGGGACGGGGAATCAGCCCCAGCATTTT
.,TRBV7-9,.,TRBJ2-7,CASSLGNEQYF,TGTGCCAGCAGCTTAGGTAACGAGCAGTACTTC
.,TRBV5-1,.,TRBJ1-4,CASSLARGREKLFF,TGCGCCAGCAGCTTGGCCAGGGGCCGGGAAAAACTGTTTTTT
TRBD1,TRBV18,.,TRBJ2-2,CASSPPTGGSTGELFF,TGTGCCAGCTCACCGCCCACAGGGGGTTCCACCGGGGAGCTGTTTTTT
.,TRBV5-4,.,TRBJ2-7,CASSLPGRLGEVDEQYF,TGTGCCAGCAGCTTACCCGGACGATTGGGGGAGGTCGACGAGCAGTACTTC
TRBD1,TRBV10-3,.,TRBJ2-3,CAISQDRGPTDTQYF,TGTGCCATCAGTCAAGACAGGGGCCCTACAGATACGCAGTATTTT
.,TRBV3-1/TRBV3-2,.,TRBJ2-7,CASSQDRTRSYF,TGTGCCAGCAGCCAAGATCGCACCCGGTCGTACTTC
TRBD2,TRBV3-1/TRBV3-2,.,TRBJ2-7,CASSITSEPYEQYF,TGTGCCAGCAGCATCACTAGCGAGCCCTACGAGCAGTACTTC
TRBD2,TRBV7-8,.,TRBJ2-7,CASSLGLAGAGVQYF,TGTGCCAGCAGCTTGGGACTAGCGGGAGCGGGTGTGCAGTACTTC
.,TRBV9,once,TRBJ1-1,CASSVDAWNTEAFF,TGTGCCAGCAGCGTAGATGCGTGGAACACTGAAGCTTTCTTT
.,TRBV4-1,.,TRBJ2-5,CASSQEDPRVGQYF,TGCGCCAGCAGCCAAGAAGACCCCCGGGTGGGCCAGTACTTC
TRBD2,TRBV11-2,.,TRBJ2-7,CASSRTSGRGNEQYF,TGTGCCAGCAGTAGGACTAGCGGGAGAGGCAACGAGCAGTACTTC
.,TRBV28,.,TRBJ1-2,CASSTAQLNYGYTF,TGTGCCAGCTCAACCGCACAGCTGAACTATGGCTACACCTTC
TRBD2,TRBV27,.,TRBJ2-5,CASSLGLAGGQETQYF,TGTGCCAGCAGTCTAGGGCTAGCGGGAGGTCAAGAGACCCAGTACTTC
TRBD1,TRBV5-1,few,TRBJ2-7,CASSAGQGALGEQYF,TGCGCCAGCAGCGCCGGACAGGGCGCGCTCGGCGAGCAGTACTTC
.,TRBV18,.,TRBJ2-5,CASSLGQQETQYF,TGTGCCAGCTCACTGGGCCAGCAAGAGACCCAGTACTTC
.,TRBV28,.,TRBJ1-6,CASISGFDNSPLHF,TGTGCCAGCATCTCAGGGTTCGATAATTCACCCCTCCACTTT
.,TRBV19,.,TRBJ2-3,CASSIPGISTDTQYF,TGTGCCAGTAGTATACCAGGAATTAGCACAGATACGCAGTATTTT
.,TRBV27,.,TRBJ1-1,CASRRTALNTEAFF,TGTGCCAGCAGGCGGACAGCCCTGAACACTGAAGCTTTCTTT
.,TRBV5-1,.,TRBJ2-7,CASSLVGSAYEQYF,TGCGCCAGCAGCTTGGTCGGGAGTGCCTACGAGCAGTACTTC
.,TRBV5-5,.,TRBJ2-4,CASSQNLQPVAKNIQYF,TGTGCCAGCAGTCAGAATTTACAGCCCGTAGCCAAAAACATTCAGTACTTC
.,TRBV19,.,TRBJ1-5,CASRPRMTGGGVPQHF,TGTGCCAGTAGGCCACGAATGACAGGAGGAGGGGTGCCCCAGCATTTT
.,TRBV15,.,TRBJ2-7,CATSSLYEQYF,TGTGCCACCAGCAGCCTCTACGAGCAGTACTTC
.,TRBV15,.,TRBJ1-3,CATTSHQGARNTIYF,TGTGCCACCACTTCCCATCAGGGCGCGAGAAACACCATATATTTT
.,TRBV4-1,.,TRBJ1-5,CASSQAGTSNQPQHF,TGCGCCAGCAGCCAAGCGGGGACAAGCAATCAGCCCCAGCATTTT
.,TRBV6-2/TRBV6-3,.,TRBJ1-1,CASSYSTGSGNTEAFF,TGTGCCAGCAGTTACTCAACAGGGTCGGGGAACACTGAAGCTTTCTTT
TRBD2,TRBV10-3,.,TRBJ2-7,CAISPSSGGPYEQYF,TGTGCCATCAGCCCCTCGAGCGGGGGGCCCTACGAGCAGTACTTC
.,TRBV3-1/TRBV3-2,.,TRBJ2-5,CASSQDTQYF,TGTGCCAGCAGCCAAGACACCCAGTACTTC
.,TRBV3-1/TRBV3-2,.,TRBJ2-5,CASTQSGSQETQYF,TGTGCCAGCACCCAGTCGGGGTCCCAAGAGACCCAGTACTTC
.,TRBV6-6,.,TRBJ1-3,CASSSRTANTIYF,TGTGCCAGCAGTTCCCGGACAGCAAACACCATATATTTT
.,TRBV24-1,few,TRBJ2-5,CATSAALGVQETQYF,TGTGCCACCAGTGCCGCCTTGGGGGTACAAGAGACCCAGTACTTC
TRBD1,TRBV10-2,.,TRBJ1-2,CASSGRTGEIYGYTF,TGCGCCAGCAGTGGGAGGACAGGCGAGATCTATGGCTACACCTTC
TRBD1,TRBV29-1,.,TRBJ1-3,CSVDGDSQGNTIYF,TGCAGCGTCGATGGGGACAGTCAGGGAAACACCATATATTTT
.,TRBV6-5,.,TRBJ2-1,CASSYGAARVNEQFF,TGTGCCAGCAGTTACGGGGCGGCCAGGGTTAATGAGCAGTTCTTC
.,TRBV19,.,TRBJ2-3,CASSMGASSLPDTQYF,TGTGCCAGTAGTATGGGAGCCAGCAGCCTTCCAGATACGCAGTATTTT
.,TRBV20-1,.,TRBJ2-7,CSASSGRVETYEQYF,TGCAGTGCTAGTTCTGGACGGGTAGAGACTTACGAGCAGTACTTC
.,TRBV10-3,.,TRBJ2-1,CAISEGGRKAANEQFF,TGTGCCATCAGTGAGGGAGGCAGGAAAGCTGCGAATGAGCAGTTCTTC
.,TRBV28,.,TRBJ2-7,CASSLVEYRNEQYF,TGTGCCAGCAGTTTAGTCGAGTATAGGAACGAGCAGTACTTC
.,TRBV3-1/TRBV3-2,.,TRBJ1-5,CASSQTDYQPQHF,TGTGCCAGCAGCCAAACGGATTATCAGCCCCAGCATTTT
.,TRBV3-1/TRBV3-2,once,TRBJ2-7,CASSHAGTVLRGQYF,TGTGCCAGCAGCCACGCGGGGACAGTACTACGGGGGCAGTACTTC
.,TRBV27,once,TRBJ2-1,CASSFQTNAYNEQFF,TGTGCCAGCAGTTTCCAGACGAACGCCTACAATGAGCAGTTCTTC
.,TRBV2,.,TRBJ1-1,CASSEVLLVVNTEAFF,TGTGCCAGCAGTGAAGTGCTCTTGGTAGTGAACACTGAAGCTTTCTTT
TRBD2,TRBV9,.,TRBJ2-7,CASSPAGGPGIQQYF,TGTGCCAGCAGCCCTGCGGGAGGCCCCGGGATCCAGCAGTACTTC